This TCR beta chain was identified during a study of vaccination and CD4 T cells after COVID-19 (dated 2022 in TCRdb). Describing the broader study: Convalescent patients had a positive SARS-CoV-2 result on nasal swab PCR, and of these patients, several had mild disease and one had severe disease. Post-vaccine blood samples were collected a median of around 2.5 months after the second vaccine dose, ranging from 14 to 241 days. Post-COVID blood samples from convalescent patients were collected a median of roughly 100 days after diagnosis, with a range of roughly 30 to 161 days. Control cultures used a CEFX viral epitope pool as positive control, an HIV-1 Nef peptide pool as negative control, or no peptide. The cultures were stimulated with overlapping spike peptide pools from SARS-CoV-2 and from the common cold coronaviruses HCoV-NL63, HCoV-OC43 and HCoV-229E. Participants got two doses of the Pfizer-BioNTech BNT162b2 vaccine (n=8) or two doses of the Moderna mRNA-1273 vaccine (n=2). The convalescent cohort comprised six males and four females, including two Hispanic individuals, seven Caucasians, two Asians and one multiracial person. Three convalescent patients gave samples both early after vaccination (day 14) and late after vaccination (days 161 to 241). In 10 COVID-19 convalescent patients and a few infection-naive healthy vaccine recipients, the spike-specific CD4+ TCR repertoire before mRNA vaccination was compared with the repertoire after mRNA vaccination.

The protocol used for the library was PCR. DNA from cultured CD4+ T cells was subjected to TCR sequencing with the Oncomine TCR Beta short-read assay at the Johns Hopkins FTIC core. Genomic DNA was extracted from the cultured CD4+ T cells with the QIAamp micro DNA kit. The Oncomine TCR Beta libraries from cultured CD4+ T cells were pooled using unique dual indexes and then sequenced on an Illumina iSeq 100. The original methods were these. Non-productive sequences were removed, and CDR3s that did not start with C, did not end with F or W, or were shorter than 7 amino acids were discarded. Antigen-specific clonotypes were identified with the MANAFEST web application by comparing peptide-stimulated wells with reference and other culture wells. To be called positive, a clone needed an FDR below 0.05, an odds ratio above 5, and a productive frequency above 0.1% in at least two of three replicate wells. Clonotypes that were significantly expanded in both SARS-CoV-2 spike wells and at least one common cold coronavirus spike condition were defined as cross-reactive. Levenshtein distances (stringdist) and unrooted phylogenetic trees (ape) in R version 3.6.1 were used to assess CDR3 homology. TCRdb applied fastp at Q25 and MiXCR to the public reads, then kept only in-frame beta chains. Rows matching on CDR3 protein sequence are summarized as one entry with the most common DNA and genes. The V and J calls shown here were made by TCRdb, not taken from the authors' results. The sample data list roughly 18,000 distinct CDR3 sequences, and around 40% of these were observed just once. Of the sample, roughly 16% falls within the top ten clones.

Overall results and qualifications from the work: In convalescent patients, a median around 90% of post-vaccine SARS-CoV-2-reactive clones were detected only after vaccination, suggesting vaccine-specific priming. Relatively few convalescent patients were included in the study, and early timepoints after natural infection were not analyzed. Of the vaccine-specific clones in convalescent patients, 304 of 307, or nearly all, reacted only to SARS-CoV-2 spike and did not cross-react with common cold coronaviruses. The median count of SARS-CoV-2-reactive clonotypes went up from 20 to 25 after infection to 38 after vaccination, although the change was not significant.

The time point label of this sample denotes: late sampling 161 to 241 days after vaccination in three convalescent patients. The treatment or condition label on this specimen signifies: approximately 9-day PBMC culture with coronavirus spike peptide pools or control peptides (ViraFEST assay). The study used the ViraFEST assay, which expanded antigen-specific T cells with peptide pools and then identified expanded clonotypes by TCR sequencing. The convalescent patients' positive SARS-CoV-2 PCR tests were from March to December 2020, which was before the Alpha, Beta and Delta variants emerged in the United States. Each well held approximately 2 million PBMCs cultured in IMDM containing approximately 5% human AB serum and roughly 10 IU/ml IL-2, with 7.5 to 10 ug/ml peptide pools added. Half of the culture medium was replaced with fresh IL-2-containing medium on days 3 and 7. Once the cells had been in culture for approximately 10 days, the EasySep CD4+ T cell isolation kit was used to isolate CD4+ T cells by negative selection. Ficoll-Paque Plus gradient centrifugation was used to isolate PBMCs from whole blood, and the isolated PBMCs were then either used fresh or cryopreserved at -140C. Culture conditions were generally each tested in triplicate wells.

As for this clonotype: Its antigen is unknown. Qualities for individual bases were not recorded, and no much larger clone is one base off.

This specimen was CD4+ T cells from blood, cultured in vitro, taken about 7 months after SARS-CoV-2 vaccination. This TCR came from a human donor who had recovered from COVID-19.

CDR3 protein: CASSNPGSYNEQFF. The DNA reads as follows: TGTGCCAGCAGCAACCCCGGTTCTTACAATGAGCAGTTCTTC. The chain joins TRBV7-6 to TRBJ2-1; the D gene cannot be named for sure. V gives up 5 bases and J gives up 4 bases, and the segment between their germline ends measures 12 bases. Taken from cysteine to phenylalanine, the CDR3 has 14 residues. Only CDR3 DNA remains: 42 bases, in frame from the first base. Sequences SGHVS (CDR1) and FNYEAQ (CDR2) are obtained from the germline V gene.